Each of the 5 T cell receptor beta chains below was sequenced from the same sample in a study of shared clonotypes between healthy human individuals. Libraries were prepared by immunoSEQ multiplex PCR; TCRdb keeps only in-frame clonotypes and omits some of them. The table lists approximately 2,000,000 clones, under 95% of them singletons. The specimen was naive CD4+ T cells from PBMCs. The subset: CD45RA+ positively selected. Receptor source: a man aged 18 to 30 in good health. Some clones in this sample may be carry-over from other donors' samples.

The chain is built from TRBV6-5 and TRBJ1-4; TRBD1 is a possible D gene (5 bases). This CDR3 has 14 residues. Germline V lookup: CDR1 MNHEY, CDR2 SVGAGI. V lost 5 bases to trimming and J lost 8 bases, with 15 bases between them. The CDR3 DNA follows: TGTGCCAGCAGTAGCCCGGGGCTACACGAAAAACTGTTTTTT. Translating it yields CASSSPGLHEKLFF.

V usage is TRBV30 and J usage is TRBJ1-1; D uncertain. V shed 3 bases and J shed 0 bases, with 11 bases lying between them. Germline V gene sequence: CDR1 GTSNPN, CDR2 SVGIG (reference sequence). CDR3 length: 14 residues. The CDR3: CAWSEGVLNTEAFF. The CDR3 DNA follows: TGTGCCTGGAGCGAGGGTGTTTTGAACACTGAAGCTTTCTTT.

The chain is built from TRBV18 and TRBJ1-3, with D uncertain. This CDR3 has 14 amino acids. V lost 1 base and J lost 7, with 11 bases in between. Germline assignment: CDR1 KGHSH and CDR2 LQKENI. As DNA, the CDR3 is TGTGCCAGCTCACCACAGGGAAGAACGAACACCATATATTTT. This sequence encodes CASSPQGRTNTIYF.

The chain joins TRBV28 to TRBJ2-7, with a tentative D call TRBD2 (6 bases). The CDR3 loop spans 15 amino acids. V lost 7 bases and J lost 2, with 18 bases in between. Germline V lookup: CDR1 MDHEN, CDR2 SYDVKM. The CDR3 nucleotides read TGTGCCAGCAACTCTGGGGGGAGCTTAACCTACGAGCAGTACTTC. This encodes CASNSGGSLTYEQYF.

The CDR3 protein is CASSLMGEKLFF. CDR3 DNA sequence: TGTGCCAGCAGCCTTATGGGGGAAAAACTGTTTTTT. J is TRBJ1-4 and V is TRBV5-4, with D uncertain. Germline CDR1 and CDR2: SGHNT and YYREEE (reference sequence). V shed 4 bases and J shed 8 bases, with 9 bases lying between them. CDR3 length: 12 residues.